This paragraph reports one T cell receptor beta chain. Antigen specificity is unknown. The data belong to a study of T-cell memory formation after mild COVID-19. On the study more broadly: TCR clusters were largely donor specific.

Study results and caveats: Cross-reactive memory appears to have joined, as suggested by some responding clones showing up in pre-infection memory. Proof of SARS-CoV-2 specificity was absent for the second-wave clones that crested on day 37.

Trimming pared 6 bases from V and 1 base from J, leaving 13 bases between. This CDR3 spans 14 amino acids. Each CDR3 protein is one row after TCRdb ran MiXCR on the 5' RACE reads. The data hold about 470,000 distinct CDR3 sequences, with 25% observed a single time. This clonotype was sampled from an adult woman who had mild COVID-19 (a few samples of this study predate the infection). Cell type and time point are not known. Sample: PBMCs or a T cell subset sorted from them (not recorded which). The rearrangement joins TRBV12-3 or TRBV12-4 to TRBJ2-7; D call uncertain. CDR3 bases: TGTGCCAGCAGCCCCGGGTTTAGGTCCTACGAGCAGTACTTC. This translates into CASSPGFRSYEQYF.